A single sample gave rise to the 12 T cell receptor beta chains below, sequenced in a study of naive and memory T cell subsets. A UMI-containing oligonucleotide was joined by 3' ligation to the TCR cDNA template. Amplification of ligated cDNA took four PCR rounds with SP2 and nested alpha and beta constant primers. TCRdb reprocessed the 5' RACE reads with MiXCR, giving one entry per CDR3 protein. The table lists roughly 60,000 distinct CDR3 sequences, over 7% of them singletons, with almost 10% in the top ten. These TCRs come from a male donor in good health.

This clonotype was detected only a few times. The rearrangement joins TRBV9 to TRBJ2-5, with D uncertain. This CDR3 region has 14 residues. V was clipped by 0 bases and J by 1 base, with 7 bases between them. Germline CDR1 is SGDLS and CDR2 is YYNGEE. The CDR3 DNA follows: TGTGCCAGCAGCGTAGTACCGTTCCAAGAGACCCAGTACTTC. Translating it yields CASSVVPFQETQYF.

At least ten counts were recorded for this clonotype. The chain carries TRBV4-1 and TRBJ1-2; TRBD1 aligns across 7 bases. The CDR3 covers 15 residues. The trim removed 1 base at V and 3 bases at J, leaving 5 bases unmatched. The germline V gene has CDR1 MGHRA and CDR2 YSYEKL. As DNA, the CDR3 is TGCGCCAGCAGCCAAGTTCAGGGGGATGACTATGGCTACACCTTC. This codes for CASSQVQGDDYGYTF.

In its sample, this clonotype was seen many times. The V call is TRBV4-1, the J call TRBJ2-7, with a tentative D call TRBD1 (6 bases). From germline, CDR1 is MGHRA and CDR2 YSYEKL. V gave up 4 bases and J gave up 1 base, with 14 bases separating them. This CDR3 comprises 15 residues. The CDR3 loop is CASSPGHSESYEQYF. The CDR3 DNA sequence: TGCGCCAGCAGCCCGGGACATTCTGAGTCCTACGAGCAGTACTTC.

The chain carries TRBV6-1 and TRBJ2-2; 12 nucleotides align to TRBD2. CDR1 MNHNS and CDR2 SASEGT come from the germline V gene. Unmatched junction bases numbered 2, after V lost 5 bases and J lost 1 base. The CDR3 spans 16 residues. This CDR3 reads CASSKLAGGNTGELFF. In DNA, the CDR3 is TGTGCCAGCAGTAAACTAGCGGGGGGGAACACCGGGGAGCTGTTTTTT.

The chain couples TRBV29-1 to TRBJ1-1, with 7 nucleotides matching TRBD1. There are 14 residues in the CDR3. CDR1 and CDR2 from the germline V gene are SQVTM and ANQGSEA. Trimming took 3 bases from V and 3 from J; bases not matched to a gene: 7. The CDR3 coding sequence is TGCAGCGTTGAGAAGGGGGCGGGCTACACTGAAGCTTTCTTT. This codes for CSVEKGAGYTEAFF.

The chain uses TRBV6-6 and TRBJ2-5; 11 bases map to TRBD2. The CDR3 loop spans 15 amino acids. Germline V lookup: CDR1 MNHNY, CDR2 SVGAGI (reference sequence). Trimming at V came to 7 bases and at J to 5 bases, leaving 9 bases not matched to a gene. CDR3 in amino acids: CASTGTSGDVETQYF. As DNA, the CDR3 is TGTGCCAGCACCGGGACTAGCGGAGACGTGGAGACCCAGTACTTC.

This clonotype has ten or more counts. V and J are TRBV12-3 or TRBV12-4 and TRBJ1-2; no reliable D call. The CDR3 sequence is 14 residues long. Trimming took off 5 bases at V and 0 bases at J, with 10 bases between the two ends. CDR3 protein: CASSEGETNYGYTF. The CDR3 bases are TGTGCCAGCAGTGAGGGTGAGACTAACTATGGCTACACCTTC.

V gene TRBV9 combines with J gene TRBJ2-5, with D perhaps TRBD2 (7 bases). V was shortened by 0 bases and J by 4 bases, with 13 bases between the two germline ends. The CDR3 has 15 amino acids. Germline V CDR1 and CDR2: SGDLS, YYNGEE. The CDR3 nucleotides read TGTGCCAGCAGCGTAGGCGACGGGGGGCCAGAGACCCAGTACTTC. Translating it yields CASSVGDGGPETQYF.

This chain joins TRBV7-9 and TRBJ2-1; D possibly corresponds to TRBD1 (5 bases). The V and J ends lost 5 bases and 9 bases respectively, with 17 bases between them. The CDR3 length is 14 residues. CDR1 is SEHNR and CDR2 is FQNEAQ in the germline V gene (reference sequence). The CDR3 sequence: CASSPPWGRVEQFF. The CDR3 nucleotides read TGTGCCAGCAGCCCCCCGTGGGGCCGGGTTGAGCAGTTCTTC. The full variable domain, in which reference TRBV7-9 and TRBJ2-1 provide the parts outside the CDR3, is DTGVSQNPRHKITKRGQNVTFRCDPISEHNRLYWYRQTLGQGPEFLTYFQNEAQLEKSRLLSDRFSAERPKGSFSTLEIQRTEQGDSAMYLCASSPPWGRVEQFFGPGTRLTVL.

The rearrangement joins TRBV3-1 to TRBJ2-1, with TRBD2 as a possible D gene (5 bases). Germline assignment: CDR1 LGHDT and CDR2 YNNKEL (reference sequence). Trimming removed 7 bases at V and 15 bases at J, with 16 bases between. The CDR3 has 11 residues. This chain's CDR3 is CASTNSGILFF. In DNA, the CDR3 is TGTGCCAGCACCAACTCCGGGATTCTGTTCTTC.

V and J are TRBV29-1 and TRBJ2-3, with 16 bases that match TRBD2. After removal of 4 bases from V and 4 bases from J, the junction contained 5 bases not matched to a gene. Germline assignment: CDR1 SQVTM and CDR2 ANQGSEA. CDR3 length: 16 residues. The CDR3 nucleotides are TGCAGCGTTGGAGGGACTAGCGGGAGGGCCGCAGATACGCAGTATTTT. Translation gives CSVGGTSGRAADTQYF.

This clonotype was observed many times. This sequence joins TRBV18 and TRBJ2-5, with TRBD1 matching over 12 bases. This CDR3 region has 15 residues. After removal of 6 bases from V and 1 base from J, the junction contained 3 bases not matched to a gene. Germline assignment: CDR1 KGHSH and CDR2 LQKENI. CDR3 loop: CASSAGQGAQETQYF. CDR3 in DNA: TGTGCCAGCTCGGCGGGACAGGGGGCCCAAGAGACCCAGTACTTC.